This T cell receptor beta chain came from a study of follicular helper T cells after annual influenza vaccination. Study as a whole: Across the 2013-2014, 2014-2015 and 2015-2016 vaccination seasons, some subjects were resampled. General observations from the study: Productive TCRB sequences came from only about 10-22% of cells. Yearly vaccinations repeatedly recalled conserved clonotypes in ICOS+CD38+ cTfh.

Points on this clone: What it recognizes is unknown.

The CDR3 is 16 amino acids. Trimming cost V 5 bases and J 3 bases; bases outside gene matches: 9. Germline V gene lookup returns CDR1 SGHVS and CDR2 FNYEAQ. Profiled with immunoSEQ multiplex PCR; TCRdb holds only in-frame clones, not every one. The top ten hold 0.77% of the sample, which has thousands of clones, 75% to 85% seen once. Time point denoted: 2015-2016 season, pre-vaccination. Sorted blood CD4 subsets were sequenced before and after adults received seasonal inactivated influenza vaccine. The receptor's source is an adult who received the influenza vaccine. The rearrangement uses TRBV7-6 and TRBJ2-5; 10 bases match TRBD1. Sequences were derived from CXCR5- memory CD4+ T cells sorted from blood, sampled on the day of influenza vaccination. This CDR3 is CASSVGPGTGEETQYF. DNA for the CDR3: TGTGCCAGCAGCGTAGGACCCGGGACAGGGGAAGAGACCCAGTACTTC.